This TCR beta chain was recovered during a study of cytomegalovirus exposure and HLA in healthy donors. V lost 4 bases to trimming and J lost 8 bases; unmatched junction nucleotides: 8. This CDR3 region has 15 residues. Germline V gives CDR1 SGHRS, CDR2 YFSETQ. Study findings and constraints: The CMV antigen specificity of a few CMV-associated chains was confirmed through in vitro analysis.

As to this clone: The antigen is not known.

With 60 Vbeta and 13 Jbeta primers, the PCR was carried out. TCRdb's copy holds only in-frame clones and misses some; the assay was immunoSEQ multiplex PCR. The sample has more than 95,000 clones, 72% seen once. The sequence was collected from a man younger than 40 in good health and CMV-seronegative. The sample taken for sequencing was PBMCs. V usage is TRBV5-1 and J usage is TRBJ1-4, with 10 bases identical to TRBD1. CDR3 nucleotide sequence: TGCGCCAGCAGCCTTGGGACAGGGGAAGGAGAAAAACTGTTTTTT. Its translation: CASSLGTGEGEKLFF.